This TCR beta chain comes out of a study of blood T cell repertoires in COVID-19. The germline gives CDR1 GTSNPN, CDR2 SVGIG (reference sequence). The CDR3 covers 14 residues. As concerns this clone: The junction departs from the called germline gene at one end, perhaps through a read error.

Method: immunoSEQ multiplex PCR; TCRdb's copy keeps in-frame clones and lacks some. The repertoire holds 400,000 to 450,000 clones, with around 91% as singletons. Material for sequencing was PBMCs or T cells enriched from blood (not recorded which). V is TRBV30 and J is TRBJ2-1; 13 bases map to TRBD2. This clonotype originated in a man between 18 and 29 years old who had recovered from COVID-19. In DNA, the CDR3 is TGTGCCTGGAGTCACAGTGGACTAGCGGGAGATTCGGTCTTC. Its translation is CAWSHSGLAGDSVF.